These 26 T cell receptor beta chains were all obtained from the same sample, sequenced in a study of shared clonotypes between healthy human individuals (TCRdb year 2020). Libraries came from the immunoSEQ multiplex PCR assay. TCRdb limited this immuneACCESS table to in-frame rearrangements with V and J called. A share of clones is missing; checked studies link under half to unresolved V genes, and the rest is unexplained. The sample records millions of clones, approximately 92% of which are singletons. Around 0.14% of the sample rests with the top ten. The sample was naive CD4+ T cells sorted from blood. Interpreted using the paper, the cell subset or site label stands for: CD45RA+ positively selected. These receptor sequences come from a man aged 18-30 years in good health.

The V call is TRBV7-2, the J call TRBJ2-1; 8 bases map to TRBD2. The V gene end was trimmed by 2 bases and the J gene end by 8 bases; junction bases not matched to a gene: 5. The CDR3 has 14 amino acids. Germline assignment: CDR1 SGHTA and CDR2 FQGNSA. CDR3 amino acids: CASSLQRGMDEQFF. The CDR3 DNA follows: TGTGCCAGCAGCTTACAGCGGGGGATGGATGAGCAGTTCTTC.

This clone has a single count. The CDR3: CASSSGSSGGAFRTDTQYF. CDR3 coding DNA: TGTGCCAGCTCATCGGGTAGTAGCGGGGGGGCCTTTCGCACAGATACGCAGTATTTT. V gene TRBV18 combines with J gene TRBJ2-3; 11 nucleotides agree with TRBD2. Germline-derived CDR1 and CDR2 are KGHSH and LQKENI. The ends lost 5 bases at V and 1 base at J; junction bases unmatched: 14. This CDR3 is 19 amino acids long.

V and J are TRBV6-6 and TRBJ2-7, with D possibly TRBD1 on 5 matching bases. Germline CDR1 reads MNHNY; CDR2 reads SVGAGI (reference sequence). The V gene lost 6 bases and the J gene lost 6 bases, with 9 bases spanning the gap. This CDR3 is 11 amino acids long. CDR3 DNA sequence: TGTGCCAGCAGGGCAGGGTCCGAGCAGTACTTC. Its protein product is CASRAGSEQYF.

The chain combines TRBV5-1 with TRBJ1-1; possible D gene TRBD1, 5 bases. The V gene lost 4 bases and the J gene lost 8 bases, with 15 bases spanning the gap. This CDR3 is built from 13 residues. Germline assignment: CDR1 SGHRS and CDR2 YFSETQ. The CDR3 sequence: CASSQPGGGEAFF. The CDR3 nucleotides are TGCGCCAGCAGCCAACCGGGGGGTGGCGAAGCTTTCTTT. Looking up the rest from reference TRBV5-1 and TRBJ1-1 gives the full variable domain: KAGVTQTPRYLIKTRGQQVTLSCSPISGHRSVSWYQQTPGQGLQFLFEYFSETQRNKGNFPGRFSGRQFSNSRSEMNVSTLELGDSALYLCASSQPGGGEAFFGQGTRLTVV.

The chain recombines TRBV5-4 with TRBJ1-3; D gene ambiguous. This CDR3 is 16 amino acids long. Trimming stripped 0 bases from V and 0 bases from J, with 10 bases between. Germline CDR1 SGHNT, CDR2 YYREEE (reference sequence). CDR3 region: CASSLGGANSGNTIYF. Written as DNA, the CDR3 is TGTGCCAGCAGCTTGGGTGGAGCAAACTCTGGAAACACCATATATTTT.

This clone was detected once. The chain recombines TRBV2 with TRBJ2-5; D possibly matches TRBD1 or TRBD2 (7 bases each). The germline CDR1 and CDR2 sequences are SNHLY and FYNNEI. This CDR3 region has 15 residues. Trimming left V 8 bases short and J 3 bases short, with 19 bases between. This chain's CDR3 is CASRLGGGQKETQYF. The CDR3, as DNA: TGTGCCAGCCGGCTTGGGGGGGGACAGAAAGAGACCCAGTACTTC.

This clone occurred once. The chain employs TRBV5-6 and TRBJ2-1; 7 nucleotides align to TRBD2. The germline V gene encodes CDR1 SGHDT and CDR2 YYEEEE. Trimming cost V 1 base and J 1 base; bases outside gene matches: 2. The CDR3 contains 15 residues. The CDR3 protein is CASSLSSGSYNEQFF. As DNA, the CDR3 is TGTGCCAGCAGCTTGAGTAGCGGGTCCTACAATGAGCAGTTCTTC.

The chain recombines TRBV20-1 with TRBJ1-5; D is undetermined. Trimming pared 5 bases from V and 7 bases from J, leaving 9 bases between. The CDR3 loop spans 11 amino acids. The germline V gene encodes CDR1 DFQATT and CDR2 SNEGSKA (reference sequence). The CDR3 spells CSAARGQPQHF. In nucleotides, the CDR3 is TGCAGTGCTGCCCGAGGCCAGCCCCAGCATTTT.

Notes on this clone: Other DNA sequences in the sample encode the same CDR3. The V call is TRBV19, the J call TRBJ2-2, with 9 positions matching TRBD1. The J segment lost 5 bases and the V segment lost 1 base, leaving 2 bases of the junction unmatched. The CDR3 is 15 amino acids. The germline V gene encodes CDR1 LNHDA and CDR2 SQIVND (reference sequence). CDR3 region: CASSIGDRVTGELFF. In nucleotides, the CDR3 is TGTGCCAGTAGTATAGGGGACAGGGTTACCGGGGAGCTGTTTTTT.

The chain recombines TRBV9 with TRBJ1-1, with D uncertain. V was trimmed by 2 bases and J by 1 base, leaving 9 bases between them. Germline CDR1 is SGDLS and CDR2 is YYNGEE. The CDR3 totals 14 residues. The CDR3 DNA reads as TGTGCCAGCAGCGTTCAACCAGGGAACACTGAAGCTTTCTTT. It codes for CASSVQPGNTEAFF.

The V and J genes are TRBV27 and TRBJ2-2, with TRBD2 matching over 8 bases. The CDR3 covers 14 residues. V trimming: 7 bases; J trimming: 6 bases; junction bases outside the gene matches: 7. Germline values: CDR1 MNHEY, CDR2 SMNVEV (reference sequence). The CDR3 reads CASIRSGGSGELFF. Here the CDR3 DNA reads TGTGCCAGCATACGAAGCGGGGGTTCCGGGGAGCTGTTTTTT.

This clone showed up just once. The rearrangement uses TRBV4-3 and TRBJ1-5, with 8 positions matching TRBD1. J gave up 2 bases and V 1 base, and 1 base lay outside the gene matches. Germline CDR1 LGHNA, CDR2 YSLEER. The CDR3 is 15 amino acids. The CDR3 sequence is CASSQAGGGNQPQHF. CDR3 nucleotide sequence: TGCGCCAGCAGCCAAGCAGGGGGCGGCAATCAGCCCCAGCATTTT.

The chain uses TRBV4-3 and TRBJ2-1, with D possibly TRBD1 on 5 matching bases. Germline V CDR1 and CDR2: LGHNA, YSLEER. Between the trimmed V and J ends, which lost 2 bases and 8 bases, there was a span of 10 bases. The CDR3 extends over 13 amino acids. The CDR3 reads CASSQQGSHEQFF. In nucleotides, the CDR3 is TGCGCCAGCAGCCAACAGGGTAGCCATGAGCAGTTCTTC.

About this clone itself: This sample includes further DNA sequences coding for the same CDR3. The chain employs TRBV5-1 and TRBJ2-1, with D unresolved. CDR1 is SGHRS, CDR2 YFSETQ, per germline. The ends were cut back, 0 bases at V and 3 bases at J, with 4 bases in the middle. This CDR3 is 13 amino acids long. The CDR3 DNA follows: TGCGCCAGCAGCTTGGAACGCTACAATGAGCAGTTCTTC. It encodes CASSLERYNEQFF.

The rearrangement links TRBV9 to TRBJ2-3, with TRBD2 matching 9 bases. The CDR3 is made up of 15 amino acids. CDR1 SGDLS and CDR2 YYNGEE come from the germline V gene. V shed 3 bases, J shed 8 bases, and the junction held 10 bases outside the gene matches. CDR3 protein: CASSAPGTSSVTQYF. The CDR3 DNA is TGTGCCAGCAGCGCCCCCGGGACTAGCTCCGTTACGCAGTATTTT.

Concerning this clone: Other DNA sequences from this sample encode an identical CDR3 as well. V and J are TRBV30 and TRBJ2-5; the D gene could be TRBD1 or TRBD2 (6 bases each). The V end was cut by 0 bases, the J end by 4 bases, with 12 bases between. CDR3 length: 14 residues. Germline V gene sequence: CDR1 GTSNPN, CDR2 SVGIG (reference sequence). The CDR3 DNA follows: TGTGCCTGGAGTGTAGGGGGGCTTGGAGAGACCCAGTACTTC. Amino acid sequence: CAWSVGGLGETQYF. Full variable domain (missing parts from reference TRBV30 and TRBJ2-5): SQTIHQWPATLVQPVGSPLSLECTVEGTSNPNLYWYRQAAGRGLQLLFYSVGIGQISSEVPQNLSASRPQDRQFILSSKKLLLSDSGFYLCAWSVGGLGETQYFGPGTRLLVL.

The rearrangement uses TRBV28 and TRBJ2-3, with 9 nucleotides matching TRBD2. The germline gives CDR1 MDHEN, CDR2 SYDVKM. V trimming: 4 bases; J trimming: 5 bases; junction bases outside the gene matches: 10. This CDR3 is 16 amino acids long. The CDR3 region has the DNA TGTGCCAGCAGTTCCCCCCGCGGGGGGGCCAGAGATACGCAGTATTTT. It is translated as CASSSPRGGARDTQYF.

This sequence joins TRBV5-4 and TRBJ1-3, with unresolved D. Germline V gene data show CDR1 as SGHNT and CDR2 as YYREEE (reference sequence). V lost 2 bases and J 3 bases, leaving 9 bases between the germline ends. CDR3 length: 14 amino acids. The CDR3 is CASSFRPDGNTIYF. As DNA, the CDR3 is TGTGCCAGCAGCTTTCGTCCGGATGGAAACACCATATATTTT.

This clone was counted once. This chain joins TRBV7-3 and TRBJ1-1; D unresolved. This CDR3 has 11 residues. V was clipped by 5 bases and J by 7 bases, with 8 bases between them. Germline lookup yields CDR1 SGHTA and CDR2 FQGTGA. CDR3 sequence (DNA): TGTGCCAGCAGCCCCGCGGGTGAAGCTTTCTTT. It specifies CASSPAGEAFF.

J is TRBJ1-1 and V is TRBV11-2; D perhaps matches TRBD1 (5 bases). Per the germline V gene, CDR1 is SGHAT and CDR2 is FQNNGV. The V end lost 3 bases, the J end lost 0 bases, and 14 bases lay between the germline ends. This CDR3 is built from 16 residues. CDR3 in amino acids: CASSFGTVTMNTEAFF. The DNA of the CDR3 is TGTGCCAGCAGCTTTGGGACGGTCACAATGAACACTGAAGCTTTCTTT.

This chain connects TRBV29-1 to TRBJ1-4, with unresolved D. Trimming removed 4 bases from V and 0 bases from J, with 9 bases in between. CDR3 length equals 14 residues. Germline V lookup: CDR1 SQVTM, CDR2 ANQGSEA. This chain's CDR3 is CSVGWGTTNEKLFF. In DNA, the CDR3 is TGCAGCGTTGGTTGGGGAACAACTAATGAAAAACTGTTTTTT.

The rearrangement uses TRBV30 and TRBJ1-3; D is ambiguous. The CDR3 has 12 amino acids. Germline values: CDR1 GTSNPN, CDR2 SVGIG (reference sequence). V was shortened by 3 bases and J by 8 bases, with 11 bases between the two germline ends. The CDR3 coding sequence is TGTGCCTGGAGGCCTAAGCGGGACACCATATATTTT. Protein sequence: CAWRPKRDTIYF.

The chain links TRBV11-2 to TRBJ1-1, with 8 bases matching TRBD1. The germline V gene has CDR1 SGHAT and CDR2 FQNNGV. CDR3 length: 14 amino acids. The trim removed 3 bases at V and 5 bases at J, leaving 5 bases unmatched. CDR3: CASSFSQGGTEAFF. CDR3 DNA sequence: TGTGCCAGCAGCTTCTCACAGGGGGGTACTGAAGCTTTCTTT.

The V gene is TRBV6-5, the J gene TRBJ2-7; tentative D call: TRBD2 (5 bases). The V and J ends lost 5 bases and 4 bases respectively, with 9 bases between them. CDR3 length: 12 residues. In germline, CDR1 is MNHEY, CDR2 SVGAGI. DNA for the CDR3: TGTGCCAGCAGTGACGGGATTTACGAGCAGTACTTC. It translates to CASSDGIYEQYF.

CDR3 loop: CASSQDTGSNYGYTF. The CDR3 region has the DNA TGCGCCAGCAGCCAAGATACGGGATCTAACTATGGCTACACCTTC. The gene calls are TRBV4-3 and TRBJ1-2, with D unresolved. Trimming removed 0 bases from V and 0 bases from J, with 8 bases in between. This CDR3 has 15 residues. Germline CDR1 and CDR2: LGHNA and YSLEER.

The chain carries TRBV7-9 and TRBJ2-5; possible D gene TRBD1, 5 bases. V lost 3 bases, J lost 2 bases, and 10 bases lay in between. From germline, CDR1 is SEHNR and CDR2 FQNEAQ (reference sequence). The CDR3 is made up of 14 amino acids. CDR3 bases: TGTGCCAGCAGCTTGGACAACCAGCAAGAGACCCAGTACTTC. This translates into CASSLDNQQETQYF.